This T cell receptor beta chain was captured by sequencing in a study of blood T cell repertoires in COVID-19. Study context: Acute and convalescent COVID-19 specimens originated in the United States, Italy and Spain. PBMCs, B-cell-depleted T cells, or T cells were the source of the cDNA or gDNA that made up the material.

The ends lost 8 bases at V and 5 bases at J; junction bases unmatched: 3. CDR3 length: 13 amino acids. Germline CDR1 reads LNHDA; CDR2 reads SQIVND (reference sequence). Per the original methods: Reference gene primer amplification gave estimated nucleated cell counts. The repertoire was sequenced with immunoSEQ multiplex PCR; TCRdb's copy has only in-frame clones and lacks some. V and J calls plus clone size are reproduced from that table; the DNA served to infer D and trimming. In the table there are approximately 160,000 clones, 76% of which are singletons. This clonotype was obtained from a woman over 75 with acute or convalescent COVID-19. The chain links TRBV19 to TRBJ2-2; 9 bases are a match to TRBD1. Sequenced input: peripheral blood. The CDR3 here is CASPGQGTGELFF. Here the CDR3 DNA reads TGTGCCAGTCCCGGACAGGGGACCGGGGAGCTGTTTTTT.